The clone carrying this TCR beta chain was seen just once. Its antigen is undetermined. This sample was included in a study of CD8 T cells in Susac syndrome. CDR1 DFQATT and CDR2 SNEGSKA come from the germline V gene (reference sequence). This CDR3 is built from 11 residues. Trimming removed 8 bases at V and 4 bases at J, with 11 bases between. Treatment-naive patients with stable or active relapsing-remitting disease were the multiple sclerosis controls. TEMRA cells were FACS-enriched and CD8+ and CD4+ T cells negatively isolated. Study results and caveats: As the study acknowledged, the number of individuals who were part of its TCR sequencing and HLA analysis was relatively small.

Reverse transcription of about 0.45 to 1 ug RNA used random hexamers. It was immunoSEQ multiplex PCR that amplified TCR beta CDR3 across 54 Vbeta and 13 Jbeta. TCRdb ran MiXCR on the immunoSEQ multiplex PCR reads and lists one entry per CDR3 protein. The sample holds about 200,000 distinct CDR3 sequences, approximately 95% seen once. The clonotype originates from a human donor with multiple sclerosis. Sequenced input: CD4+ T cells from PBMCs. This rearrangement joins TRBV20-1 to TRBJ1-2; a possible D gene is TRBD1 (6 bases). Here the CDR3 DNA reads TGCAGTATACAGGGTATCTATGGCTACACCTTC. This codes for CSIQGIYGYTF.